This TCR beta chain is from a study of shared clonotypes between healthy human individuals. The CDR3 extends over 13 amino acids. The ends were cut back, 5 bases at V and 5 bases at J, with 13 bases in the middle. CDR1 SQVTM and CDR2 ANQGSEA come from the germline V gene. Execution of the assay was at deep level. Per sorted-subset replicate PCR, input was around 220 ng DNA, representing around 29,000 T cell genomes. In the authors' workflow: With immunoSEQ giving junction-only sequences and no quality scores, filtering differed. Clones were read by immunoSEQ multiplex PCR, and TCRdb kept only the in-frame ones, dropping some. The DNA was the basis for D and trimming; V, J and clone size are from that table. The repertoire holds 550,000 to 750,000 clones, around 95% seen once, with 0.09% to 0.13% in the top ten. Naive CD8 cells, CD45RO-negative and positively selected for CCR7, excluded terminally differentiated effector memory CD45RA+ cells.

Material for sequencing was naive CD8+ T cells sorted from blood. The receptor was derived from a woman aged 25 to 39 in good health. The J gene is TRBJ2-1, the V gene TRBV29-1, with D perhaps TRBD1 (7 bases). CDR3 sequence: CSVWRDSDNEQFF. For the CDR3, the DNA is TGCAGCGTTTGGAGGGACAGCGACAATGAGCAGTTCTTC.